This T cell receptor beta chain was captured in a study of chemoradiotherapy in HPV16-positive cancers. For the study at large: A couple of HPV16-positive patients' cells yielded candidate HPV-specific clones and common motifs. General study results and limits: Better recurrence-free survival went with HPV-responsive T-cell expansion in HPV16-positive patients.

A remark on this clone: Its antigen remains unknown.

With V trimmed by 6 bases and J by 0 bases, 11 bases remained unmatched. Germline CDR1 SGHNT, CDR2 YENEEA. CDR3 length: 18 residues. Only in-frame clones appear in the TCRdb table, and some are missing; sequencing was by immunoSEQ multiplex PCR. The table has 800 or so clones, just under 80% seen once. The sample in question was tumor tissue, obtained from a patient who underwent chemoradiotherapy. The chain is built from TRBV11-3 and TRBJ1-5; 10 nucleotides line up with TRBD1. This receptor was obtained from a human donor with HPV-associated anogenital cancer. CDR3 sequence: CASRLDRGRGDSNQPQHF. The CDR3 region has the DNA TGTGCCAGCAGACTTGACAGGGGGCGAGGGGATAGCAATCAGCCCCAGCATTTT.